What follows is one T cell receptor beta chain and its context. Recruitment covered about two dozen US areas and drew participants whose ages spanned roughly 18 to 95 years. In assigning cohorts, the study relied on participant-reported clinical history. The data stem from a study of blood T cell repertoires in COVID-19. Overall study context: COVID-19 samples collected from the United States, Italy and Spain covered acute and convalescent phases.

This CDR3 is built from 15 residues. Germline-derived CDR1 and CDR2 are MDHEN and SYDVKM. With V trimmed by 6 bases and J by 3 bases, 4 bases remained unmatched. Clones were read by immunoSEQ multiplex PCR, and TCRdb kept only the in-frame ones, dropping some. The table records fewer than 350,000 clones, roughly 85% of them present only once. Sample: PBMCs or T cells enriched from blood (not recorded which). This receptor was taken from a woman aged 25 to 39 who had been exposed to COVID-19. The V gene is TRBV28, the J gene TRBJ2-7, with 14 bases aligning to TRBD2. The CDR3 nucleotides read TGTGCCAGCAGCCAGGGACTAGCGGGAGTCTACGAGCAGTACTTC. Amino acids: CASSQGLAGVYEQYF.